Listed here are 22 T cell receptor beta chains from one sample, sequenced in a study of T cell responses to AZD1222 COVID-19 vaccine. Generated by immunoSEQ multiplex PCR, the TCRdb table keeps only in-frame clones and is missing some. The sample consists of around 140,000 clones, more than 90% of them appearing once. This specimen was peripheral blood, taken on day 0 of AZD1222 vaccination. Receptor source: an adult in good health.

V gene TRBV6-1 combines with J gene TRBJ1-1; 7 nucleotides line up with TRBD1. The CDR3 extends over 14 amino acids. Germline-derived CDR1 and CDR2 are MNHNS and SASEGT. J was trimmed by 0 bases and V by 3 bases; bases with no gene match: 1. CDR3 protein: CASSEGQMNTEAFF. For the CDR3, the DNA is TGTGCCAGCAGTGAGGGACAGATGAACACTGAAGCTTTCTTT.

The chain has TRBV27 and TRBJ1-6; tentative D call: TRBD1 (6 bases). The length of the CDR3 is 16 residues. CDR1 and CDR2 from the germline V gene are MNHEY and SMNVEV (reference sequence). Trimming pared 5 bases from V and 7 bases from J, leaving 18 bases between. CDR3 loop: CASSPGRGVVNSPLHF. The CDR3 DNA follows: TGTGCCAGCAGTCCTGGCAGGGGAGTAGTAAATTCACCCCTCCACTTT.

This chain joins TRBV5-1 and TRBJ2-7, with unresolved D. The CDR3 totals 14 residues. From germline, CDR1 is SGHRS and CDR2 YFSETQ. The V gene lost 6 bases and the J gene lost 0 bases, with 13 bases spanning the gap. This CDR3 is CASTVTESSYEQYF. The CDR3 coding sequence is TGCGCCAGCACCGTGACGGAAAGCTCCTACGAGCAGTACTTC.

This sequence joins TRBV20-1 and TRBJ1-5; possibly TRBD1 for D (6 bases). CDR1 and CDR2 from the germline V gene are DFQATT and SNEGSKA (reference sequence). The CDR3 consists of 13 residues. V lost 3 bases and J lost 5, with 11 bases in between. Here the CDR3 reads CSASQGQDQPQHF. The CDR3 DNA is TGCAGTGCTAGTCAGGGGCAGGATCAGCCCCAGCATTTT.

Many counts were recorded for this clone. The chain links TRBV6-1 to TRBJ2-3; D is unresolved. Germline V gene lookup returns CDR1 MNHNS and CDR2 SASEGT. The ends were cut back, 1 base at V and 2 bases at J, with 10 bases in the middle. CDR3 size: 15 residues. This CDR3 is CASSEGRADTDTQYF. The CDR3 DNA is TGTGCCAGCAGTGAAGGTAGGGCCGACACAGATACGCAGTATTTT.

The chain employs TRBV18 and TRBJ1-2, with D possibly TRBD1 on 6 matching bases. The ends were cut back, 0 bases at V and 4 bases at J, with 9 bases in the middle. Germline-derived CDR1 and CDR2 are KGHSH and LQKENI. The CDR3 has 14 amino acids. CDR3 residues: CASSPPGDIYGYTF. The DNA for the CDR3 is TGTGCCAGCTCACCACCGGGGGACATCTATGGCTACACCTTC.

The rearrangement joins TRBV19 to TRBJ1-2; TRBD1 is a possible D gene (5 bases). Germline lookup yields CDR1 LNHDA and CDR2 SQIVND (reference sequence). Trimming took off 7 bases at V and 3 bases at J, with 18 bases between the two ends. The CDR3 is made up of 15 amino acids. CDR3 sequence: CASTPWGRGDYGYTF. The CDR3 DNA is TGTGCCAGTACCCCGTGGGGGAGAGGCGACTATGGCTACACCTTC.

This chain connects TRBV5-1 to TRBJ2-3, with D hard to call. Deletions cut 0 bases from V and 3 bases from J, with 14 bases between. Germline V lookup: CDR1 SGHRS, CDR2 YFSETQ. CDR3 length: 16 residues. Written as DNA, the CDR3 is TGCGCCAGCAGCTTGGGGCGGCAGATGATGACAGATACGCAGTATTTT. The encoded protein is CASSLGRQMMTDTQYF. Full variable domain (rest looked up from reference TRBV5-1 and TRBJ2-3): KAGVTQTPRYLIKTRGQQVTLSCSPISGHRSVSWYQQTPGQGLQFLFEYFSETQRNKGNFPGRFSGRQFSNSRSEMNVSTLELGDSALYLCASSLGRQMMTDTQYFGPGTRLTVL.

V usage is TRBV2 and J usage is TRBJ2-2, with D tentatively TRBD1 (5 bases). Trimming took 3 bases from V and 5 from J, leaving 10 bases between them. Per germline, CDR1 SNHLY and CDR2 FYNNEI. The length of the CDR3 is 14 residues. The CDR3 DNA reads as TGTGCCAGCAGTGATCAGGGATGGACCGGGGAGCTGTTTTTT. Translated, it gives CASSDQGWTGELFF.

V gene TRBV18 combines with J gene TRBJ1-1, with a possible D match to TRBD1 (5 bases). Germline V CDR1 and CDR2: KGHSH, LQKENI. The CDR3 spans 14 residues. V lost 4 bases and J lost 1, with 10 bases in between. CDR3: CASSRGTENTEAFF. Here the CDR3 DNA reads TGTGCCAGCTCACGTGGGACGGAGAACACTGAAGCTTTCTTT.

This chain connects TRBV18 to TRBJ2-3; 8 nucleotides line up with TRBD1. The CDR3 extends over 14 amino acids. Trimming took 6 bases from V and 1 from J; bases not matched to a gene: 3. CDR1 and CDR2 (germline): KGHSH, LQKENI. CDR3 in DNA: TGTGCCAGCTCCGCGACAGGGGGCACAGATACGCAGTATTTT. Its translation: CASSATGGTDTQYF.

The chain joins TRBV27 to TRBJ2-2; TRBD1 might be the D (6 bases). This CDR3 spans 19 amino acids. Trimming removed 5 bases at V and 1 base at J, with 23 bases between. Per the germline V gene, CDR1 is MNHEY and CDR2 is SMNVEV (reference sequence). For the CDR3, the DNA is TGTGCCAGCAGTCCTAGGGACAAGAGTAGGCCCTGGAACACCGGGGAGCTGTTTTTT. As protein: CASSPRDKSRPWNTGELFF.

A word on this clone: The identical CDR3 is also encoded by other nucleotide sequences in the sample. The CDR3, as DNA: TGTGCCAGCAGCTCGGGCCGAGGTACTGAAGCTTTCTTT. It codes for CASSSGRGTEAFF. The rearrangement joins TRBV7-9 to TRBJ1-1; D remains unclear. In germline, CDR1 is SEHNR, CDR2 FQNEAQ (reference sequence). This CDR3 has 13 amino acids. V dropped 4 bases and J dropped 5 bases, with 11 bases sitting between them.

Here the CDR3 reads CASSIDPREPAMNTEAFF. As DNA, the CDR3 is TGTGCCAGTAGTATAGATCCCAGGGAACCGGCCATGAACACTGAAGCTTTCTTT. V and J are TRBV19 and TRBJ1-1, with a tentative D call TRBD1 (5 bases). This CDR3 has 18 residues. The germline V gene encodes CDR1 LNHDA and CDR2 SQIVND (reference sequence). V shed 0 bases and J shed 0 bases, with 17 bases lying between them.

This sequence joins TRBV5-4 and TRBJ2-7, with TRBD1 matching over 7 bases. V was clipped by 5 bases and J by 3 bases; unmatched bases: 11. This CDR3 has 15 amino acids. Germline V CDR1 and CDR2: SGHNT, YYREEE (reference sequence). This chain's CDR3 is CASRRPGQPIYEQYF. The CDR3 bases are TGTGCCAGCAGGCGCCCGGGACAGCCGATCTACGAGCAGTACTTC.

The V and J genes are TRBV19 and TRBJ1-1; 7 nucleotides align to TRBD1. V lost 6 bases, J lost 5 bases, and 21 bases stayed unmatched. Germline values: CDR1 LNHDA, CDR2 SQIVND (reference sequence). The length of the CDR3 is 18 residues. This CDR3 reads CASSPGGLQGTLETEAFF. CDR3 DNA sequence: TGTGCCAGTAGCCCGGGGGGCTTACAGGGGACCTTGGAGACTGAAGCTTTCTTT.

CDR3 region: CASSRRGQGHGYTF. CDR3 nucleotide sequence: TGCGCCAGCAGCCGTAGGGGACAGGGACATGGCTACACCTTC. The chain is built from TRBV4-1 and TRBJ1-2; TRBD1 matches 9 bases. The CDR3 is 14 residues long. The V gene's germline CDR1 is MGHRA and CDR2 YSYEKL. V was clipped by 4 bases and J by 6 bases; unmatched bases: 6.

The DNA for the CDR3 is TGCGCCAGCAGCTTGGAGGGACAGGGGAACTACGAGCAGTACTTC. It yields the protein CASSLEGQGNYEQYF. The V call is TRBV5-1, the J call TRBJ2-7; 10 positions agree with TRBD1. Germline assignment: CDR1 SGHRS and CDR2 YFSETQ. V dropped 0 bases and J dropped 3; count of bases not matched to a gene: 3. The CDR3 length is 15 residues. Full variable domain (missing parts from reference TRBV5-1 and TRBJ2-7): KAGVTQTPRYLIKTRGQQVTLSCSPISGHRSVSWYQQTPGQGLQFLFEYFSETQRNKGNFPGRFSGRQFSNSRSEMNVSTLELGDSALYLCASSLEGQGNYEQYFGPGTRLTVT.

V gene TRBV5-1 combines with J gene TRBJ2-5, with a weak D call TRBD1 (6 bases). Germline CDR1 reads SGHRS; CDR2 reads YFSETQ. The V and J ends lost 1 base and 1 base respectively, with 11 bases between them. The CDR3 runs to 15 residues. The CDR3 DNA reads as TGCGCCAGCAGCTTGACAGGGCCGTCCCAAGAGACCCAGTACTTC. The encoded protein is CASSLTGPSQETQYF.

This chain joins TRBV16 and TRBJ1-4, with TRBD1 matching over 7 bases. This CDR3 comprises 15 residues. CDR1 and CDR2 (germline): KGHSY, FQNENV. The junction had 6 bases not matched to a gene; V was cut back by 3 bases and J by 5 bases. The CDR3 is CASSHRQGRNEKLFF. CDR3 bases: TGTGCCAGCAGCCACAGACAGGGCAGGAATGAAAAACTGTTTTTT. Looking up the rest from reference TRBV16 and TRBJ1-4 gives the full variable domain: GEEVAQTPKHLVRGEGQKAKLYCAPIKGHSYVFWYQQVLKNEFKFLISFQNENVFDETGMPKERFSAKCLPNSPCSLEIQATKLEDSAVYFCASSHRQGRNEKLFFGSGTQLSVL.

V and J are TRBV4-1 and TRBJ2-1, with 10 bases matching TRBD2. V gave up 0 bases and J gave up 4 bases; unmatched junction bases: 3. This CDR3 spans 16 amino acids. Germline V gene sequence: CDR1 MGHRA, CDR2 YSYEKL. This CDR3 is CASSQEWTSGYNEQFF. The CDR3 bases are TGCGCCAGCAGCCAAGAGTGGACTAGCGGATACAATGAGCAGTTCTTC.

The chain carries TRBV5-1 and TRBJ2-7; 9 nucleotides agree with TRBD1. Germline CDR1 and CDR2: SGHRS and YFSETQ. After removal of 2 bases from V and 1 base from J, the junction contained 1 base not matched to a gene. The CDR3 loop spans 14 amino acids. CDR3 nucleotides: TGCGCCAGCAGCTTCGGGACAGGGTCCTACGAGCAGTACTTC. Protein sequence: CASSFGTGSYEQYF.